These 9 T cell receptor beta chains came from one sample sequenced in a study of T cell responses to AZD1222 COVID-19 vaccine (dated by TCRdb to the early 2020s). Libraries came from the immunoSEQ multiplex PCR assay. Here the immuneACCESS table is served through TCRdb, limited to in-frame sequences with V and J called. Missing clones are a known gap in these copies; in checked studies unresolved V genes cover under half, and the rest lacks a known reason. A total of 150,000 to 200,000 clones appear in this sample, 92% of them only once. Jointly, the top ten make up 1.5% to 2% of the sample. In the paper's terms, the time point label means: baseline before first vaccination. This material consisted of peripheral blood, taken on day 0 of AZD1222 vaccination. The receptor source for this set is an adult in good health.

The V call is TRBV6-2 or TRBV6-3, the J call TRBJ2-1; D call uncertain. Germline loops: CDR1 MNHEY, CDR2 SVGEGT. The CDR3 is made up of 13 amino acids. V lost 2 bases to trimming and J lost 7 bases, with 9 bases between them. The CDR3 DNA reads as TGTGCCAGCAGTTACAACCGAGATAATGAGCAGTTCTTC. As protein: CASSYNRDNEQFF.

This sequence joins TRBV2 and TRBJ2-7, with TRBD2 identical over 8 bases. Germline CDR1 is SNHLY and CDR2 is FYNNEI. V lost 7 bases to trimming and J lost 1 base; unmatched junction nucleotides: 9. CDR3 size: 15 residues. CDR3 in amino acids: CASNLRAGGSYEQYF. CDR3 nucleotides: TGTGCCAGCAATCTTAGGGCGGGGGGTTCCTACGAGCAGTACTTC.

The genes are TRBV25-1 and TRBJ2-7; no reliable D call. The CDR3 is 13 amino acids. Looked up from germline, CDR1 is MGHDK and CDR2 is SYGVNS. Trimming removed 6 bases at V and 0 bases at J, with 9 bases between. CDR3 nucleotide sequence: TGTGCCAGCAGGGAGACAAGCTCCTACGAGCAGTACTTC. The encoded protein is CASRETSSYEQYF.

Details on this clone: Sequence at one end of the junction differs from germline and may be a read error. The chain is built from TRBV20-1 and TRBJ1-1, with D possibly matching TRBD1 (5 bases). The CDR3 length is 11 residues. Germline V CDR1 and CDR2: DFQATT, SNEGSKA (reference sequence). CDR3 nucleotide sequence: TGCAGTGCCTACACCCCGGGGGTTGCGGACTTT. This codes for CSAYTPGVADF.

The chain is built from TRBV12-3 or TRBV12-4 and TRBJ2-7; D is undetermined. V was trimmed by 3 bases and J by 3 bases, leaving 6 bases between them. The CDR3 runs to 12 residues. In nucleotides, the CDR3 is TGTGCCAGCAGTTTCCACAGCTACGAGCAGTACTTC. Its protein product is CASSFHSYEQYF.

As DNA, the CDR3 is TGTGCCAGCAGCTTAGGAGGCCGGGCCTACAATGAGCAGTTCTTC. The encoded protein is CASSLGGRAYNEQFF. The chain combines TRBV11-3 with TRBJ2-1; D gene unclear. The CDR3 runs 15 residues. The ends were cut back, 1 base at V and 2 bases at J, with 9 bases in the middle. Germline V gene data show CDR1 as SGHNT and CDR2 as YENEEA.

The V and J genes are TRBV28 and TRBJ2-7, with a tentative D call TRBD1 (6 bases). V was trimmed by 3 bases and J by 3 bases, leaving 12 bases between them. The CDR3 consists of 14 residues. Germline-derived CDR1 and CDR2 are MDHEN and SYDVKM. DNA for the CDR3: TGTGCCAGCAGTTTCGGTCACAGGGTCTACGAGCAGTACTTC. This translates into CASSFGHRVYEQYF.

This clone has a single count. The chain employs TRBV2 and TRBJ2-7, with 10 bases lining up with TRBD1. CDR1 and CDR2 from the germline V gene are SNHLY and FYNNEI. The CDR3 consists of 14 residues. V was clipped by 7 bases and J by 6 bases; unmatched bases: 9. The DNA of the CDR3 is TGTGCCAGCAATCGGGACAGGGGATTCGGCGAGCAGTACTTC. Translated, it gives CASNRDRGFGEQYF. Complete variable domain (other parts from reference TRBV2 and TRBJ2-7): EPEVTQTPSHQVTQMGQEVILRCVPISNHLYFYWYRQILGQKVEFLVSFYNNEISEKSEIFDDQFSVERPDGSNFTLKIRSTKLEDSAMYFCASNRDRGFGEQYFGPGTRLTVT.

This clone was counted once. Other DNA variants within this sample encode the same CDR3. This chain connects TRBV19 to TRBJ1-1; 10 nucleotides match TRBD1. CDR1 and CDR2 (germline): LNHDA, SQIVND (reference sequence). The CDR3 has 13 residues. V trimming: 5 bases; J trimming: 5 bases; junction bases outside the gene matches: 2. CDR3 amino acids: CASSSDRGTEAFF. CDR3 DNA sequence: TGTGCCAGTAGTTCGGACAGGGGGACTGAAGCTTTCTTT. Together with reference TRBV19 and TRBJ1-1, the CDR3 gives the full variable domain: DGGITQSPKYLFRKEGQNVTLSCEQNLNHDAMYWYRQDPGQGLRLIYYSQIVNDFQKGDIAEGYSVSREKKESFPLTVTSAQKNPTAFYLCASSSDRGTEAFFGQGTRLTVV.